The 8 T cell receptor beta chains reported below all come from one sample, sequenced in a study of graft-versus-host responses after intestinal transplantation. Clones were read by immunoSEQ multiplex PCR, and TCRdb kept only the in-frame ones, dropping some. The sample carries some 90,000 clones, less than 95% recorded once. These receptors are not linked to any known antigen. Specimen: unstimulated CD8+ T cells sorted from spleen or lymph node cells, collected before transplant. These receptors were taken from a human donor who was the organ donor for an intestinal transplant.

This clone was seen just once. The chain uses TRBV7-9 and TRBJ1-6; a weak D match, TRBD1 (5 bases). The length of the CDR3 is 15 residues. Germline-derived CDR1 and CDR2 are SEHNR and FQNEAQ (reference sequence). V was clipped by 5 bases and J by 7 bases, with 15 bases between them. The CDR3 DNA reads as TGTGCCAGCAGCCCGACCGGGACTACAAATTCACCCCTCCACTTT. It specifies CASSPTGTTNSPLHF. Full variable domain (rest looked up from reference TRBV7-9 and TRBJ1-6): DTGVSQNPRHKITKRGQNVTFRCDPISEHNRLYWYRQTLGQGPEFLTYFQNEAQLEKSRLLSDRFSAERPKGSFSTLEIQRTEQGDSAMYLCASSPTGTTNSPLHFGNGTRLTVT.

J is TRBJ1-3 and V is TRBV10-1; 8 bases align to TRBD1. Germline loops: CDR1 WNHNN, CDR2 SYGVQD (reference sequence). The CDR3 has 19 residues. The V segment lost 3 bases and the J segment 0 bases; nucleotides outside the gene matches: 13. CDR3 in amino acids: CASSERTGGLKSSGNTIYF. In DNA form, the CDR3 reads TGCGCCAGCAGTGAAAGAACAGGGGGACTTAAAAGCTCTGGAAACACCATATATTTT.

V gene TRBV7-9 combines with J gene TRBJ2-1; TRBD2 might be the D (5 bases). The germline CDR1 and CDR2 sequences are SEHNR and FQNEAQ (reference sequence). The CDR3 is made up of 12 amino acids. The V end lost 5 bases, the J end lost 9 bases, and 11 bases lay between the germline ends. CDR3 sequence reads: CASSRPEGEQFF. The CDR3, as DNA: TGTGCCAGCAGCAGACCCGAGGGTGAGCAGTTCTTC.

The gene calls are TRBV19 and TRBJ2-5; 13 nucleotides agree with TRBD2. The end of the DNA fits TRBJ2-7 better, so the J call may be wrong. The CDR3 length is 15 residues. Per germline, CDR1 LNHDA and CDR2 SQIVND (reference sequence). CDR3 amino acids: CASSTVLAGGYEQYF. CDR3 sequence (DNA): TGTGCCAGTAGTACCGTACTAGCGGGGGGGTACGAGCAGTACTTC.

This rearrangement joins TRBV4-1 to TRBJ2-5; 8 nucleotides match TRBD2. Germline V gives CDR1 MGHRA, CDR2 YSYEKL. Trimming cost V 2 bases and J 11 bases; bases outside gene matches: 16. This CDR3 spans 16 amino acids. This chain's CDR3 is CASSQKGRGARGEQYF. DNA of the CDR3: TGCGCCAGCAGCCAAAAAGGGCGGGGGGCCCGGGGAGAGCAGTACTTC.

This chain uses TRBV6-5 with TRBJ2-7; 7 bases agree with TRBD1. V dropped 2 bases and J dropped 2; count of bases not matched to a gene: 9. Germline assignment: CDR1 MNHEY and CDR2 SVGAGI. The CDR3 covers 16 residues. The CDR3 here is CASSYGAGTVTYEQYF. The CDR3 nucleotides are TGTGCCAGCAGTTACGGGGCCGGGACAGTTACCTACGAGCAGTACTTC.

The chain couples TRBV11-2 to TRBJ2-4, with 13 nucleotides matching TRBD2. The CDR3 consists of 15 residues. From germline, CDR1 is SGHAT and CDR2 FQNNGV. Trimming at V came to 4 bases and at J to 14 bases, leaving 11 bases not matched to a gene. The CDR3 loop is CASSSPRLAGGLEYF. The DNA for the CDR3 is TGTGCCAGCAGCTCGCCCCGACTAGCGGGGGGCCTGGAGTACTTC.

The J gene is TRBJ1-1, the V gene TRBV11-2; D is uncertain. Trimming took off 2 bases at V and 8 bases at J, with 12 bases between the two ends. CDR1 is SGHAT and CDR2 is FQNNGV in the germline V gene. CDR3 length: 13 amino acids. CDR3 loop: CASSLRGTVEAFF. CDR3 nucleotides: TGTGCCAGCAGCTTACGGGGAACGGTCGAAGCTTTCTTT.